This T cell receptor (beta chain) stems from a study of blood T cells in healthy people across ages. In the study overall: Template switching retrieved approximately one barcoded beta molecule for each two T cells.

Whole-study results and caveats: Older age went with lower TCR beta diversity per million T cells, in a roughly linear way.

PCR was performed a second time for roughly 6 to 12 cycles using a sample-barcoded 5' primer and a J-beta primer mix. TCRdb analysed the 5' RACE reads with MiXCR anew, one entry per CDR3 protein. The profile shows about 1.4 million distinct CDR3 sequences, approximately 59% of them singletons. This CDR3 is built from 17 residues. From germline, CDR1 is SGHRS and CDR2 YFSETQ. The trim removed 3 bases at V and 1 base at J, leaving 9 bases unmatched. Healthy Caucasian individuals from Russia aged about 6 to 95 were enrolled as donors. As for this clonotype: The antigen is not known.

The chain links TRBV5-1 to TRBJ2-5, with 10 bases that match TRBD1. Sequenced material: blood. This clonotype was obtained from a young man in good health. CDR3 in amino acids: CASSSILRTGGQETQYF. The CDR3 region has the DNA TGCGCCAGCAGCTCCATCCTAAGGACAGGGGGCCAAGAGACCCAGTACTTC.